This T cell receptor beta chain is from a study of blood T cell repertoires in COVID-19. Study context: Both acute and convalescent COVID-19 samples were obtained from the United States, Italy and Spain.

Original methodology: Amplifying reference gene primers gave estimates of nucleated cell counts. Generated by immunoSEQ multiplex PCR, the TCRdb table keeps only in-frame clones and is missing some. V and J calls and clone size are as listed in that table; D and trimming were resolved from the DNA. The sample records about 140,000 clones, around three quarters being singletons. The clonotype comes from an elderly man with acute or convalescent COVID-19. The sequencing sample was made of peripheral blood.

CDR3 sequence: CASSRGGRGVYNEQFF. CDR3 DNA: TGTGCCAGCAGTCGAGGCGGGCGGGGAGTTTACAATGAGCAGTTCTTC. This chain joins TRBV6-6 and TRBJ2-1, with D possibly matching TRBD2 (6 bases). With 5 bases removed from V and 4 bases from J, the gap between germline ends came to 18 bases. The CDR3 sequence is 16 residues long. Germline-derived CDR1 and CDR2 are MNHNY and SVGAGI (reference sequence).